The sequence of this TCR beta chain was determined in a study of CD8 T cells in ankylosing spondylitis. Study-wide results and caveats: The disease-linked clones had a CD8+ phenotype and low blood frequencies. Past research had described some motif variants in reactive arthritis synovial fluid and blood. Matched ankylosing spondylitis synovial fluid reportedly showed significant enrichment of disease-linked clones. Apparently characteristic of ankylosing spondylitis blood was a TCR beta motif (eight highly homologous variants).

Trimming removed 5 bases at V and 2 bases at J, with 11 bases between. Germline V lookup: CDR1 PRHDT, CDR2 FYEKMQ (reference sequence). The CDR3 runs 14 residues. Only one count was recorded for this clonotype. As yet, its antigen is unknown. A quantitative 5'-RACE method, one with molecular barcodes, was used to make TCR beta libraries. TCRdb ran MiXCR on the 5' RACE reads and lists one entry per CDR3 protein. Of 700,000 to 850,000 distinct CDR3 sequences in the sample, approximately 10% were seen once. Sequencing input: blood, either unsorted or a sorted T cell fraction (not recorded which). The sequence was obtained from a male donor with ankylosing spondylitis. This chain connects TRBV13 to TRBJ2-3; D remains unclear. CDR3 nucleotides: TGTGCCAGCAGCAACCGACTTAACACAGATACGCAGTATTTT. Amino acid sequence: CASSNRLNTDTQYF.